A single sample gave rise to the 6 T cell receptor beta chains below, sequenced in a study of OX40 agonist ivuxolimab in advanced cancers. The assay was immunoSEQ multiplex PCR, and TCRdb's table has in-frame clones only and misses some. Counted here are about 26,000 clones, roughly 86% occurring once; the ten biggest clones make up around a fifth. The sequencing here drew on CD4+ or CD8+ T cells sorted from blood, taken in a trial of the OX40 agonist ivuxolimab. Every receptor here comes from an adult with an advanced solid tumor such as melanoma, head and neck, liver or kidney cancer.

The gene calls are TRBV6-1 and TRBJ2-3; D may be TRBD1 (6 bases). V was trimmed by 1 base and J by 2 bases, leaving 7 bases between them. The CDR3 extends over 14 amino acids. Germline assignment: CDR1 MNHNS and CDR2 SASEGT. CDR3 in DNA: TGTGCCAGCAGTGAAGGGGGGCCCACAGATACGCAGTATTTT. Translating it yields CASSEGGPTDTQYF.

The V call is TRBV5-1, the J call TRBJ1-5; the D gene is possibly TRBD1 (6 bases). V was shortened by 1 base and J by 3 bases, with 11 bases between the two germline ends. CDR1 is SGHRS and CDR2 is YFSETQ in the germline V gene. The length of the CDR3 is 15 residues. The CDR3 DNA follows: TGCGCCAGCAGCTTGACAGGGTTCTTCAATCAGCCCCAGCATTTT. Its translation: CASSLTGFFNQPQHF.

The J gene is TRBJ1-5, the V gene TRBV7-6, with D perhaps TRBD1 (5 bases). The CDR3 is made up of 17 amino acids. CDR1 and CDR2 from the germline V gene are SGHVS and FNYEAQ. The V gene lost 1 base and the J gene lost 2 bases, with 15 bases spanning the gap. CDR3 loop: CASSLGWGLGGNQPQHF. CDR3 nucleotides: TGTGCCAGCAGCTTAGGATGGGGACTGGGGGGCAATCAGCCCCAGCATTTT.

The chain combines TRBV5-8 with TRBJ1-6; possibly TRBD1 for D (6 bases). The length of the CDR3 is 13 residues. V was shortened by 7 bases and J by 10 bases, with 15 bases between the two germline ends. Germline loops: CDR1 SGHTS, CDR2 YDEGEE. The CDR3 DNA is TGTGCCAGCCAGGGGTTTCTGGGGTCACCCCTCCACTTT. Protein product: CASQGFLGSPLHF.

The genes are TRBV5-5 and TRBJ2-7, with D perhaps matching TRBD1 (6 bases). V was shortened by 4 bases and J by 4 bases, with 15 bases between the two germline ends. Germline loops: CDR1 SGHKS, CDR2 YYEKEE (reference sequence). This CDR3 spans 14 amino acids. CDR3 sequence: CASSAARGWYEQYF. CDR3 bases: TGTGCCAGCAGCGCCGCCAGGGGTTGGTACGAGCAGTACTTC.

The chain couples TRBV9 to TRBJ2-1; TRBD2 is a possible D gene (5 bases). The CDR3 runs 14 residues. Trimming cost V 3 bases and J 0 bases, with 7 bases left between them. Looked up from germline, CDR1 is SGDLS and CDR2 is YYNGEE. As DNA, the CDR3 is TGTGCCAGCAGCGAGGACTCCTCCTACAATGAGCAGTTCTTC. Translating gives CASSEDSSYNEQFF.